The 21 T cell receptor beta chains below come from one sample, sequenced in a study of blood T cell repertoires in COVID-19. TCRdb's copy holds only in-frame clones and misses some; the assay was immunoSEQ multiplex PCR. The sample shows a few hundred thousand clones, approximately 86% of them seen only once. The sequenced material came from PBMCs or T cells enriched from blood (not recorded which). The receptors derive from a woman younger than 45 who had been exposed to COVID-19.

The chain joins TRBV18 to TRBJ2-7, with 7 bases matching TRBD1. The length of the CDR3 is 16 residues. Germline V gene sequence: CDR1 KGHSH, CDR2 LQKENI. The V segment lost 2 bases and the J segment 0 bases; nucleotides outside the gene matches: 7. The CDR3 sequence is CASSPGQARSSYEQYF. The CDR3 DNA is TGTGCCAGCTCACCAGGACAGGCCAGAAGCTCCTACGAGCAGTACTTC.

This chain connects TRBV10-2 to TRBJ2-7; 9 nucleotides match TRBD1. CDR3 length: 15 amino acids. Germline V gene data show CDR1 as WSHSY and CDR2 as SAAADI. After removal of 3 bases from V and 5 bases from J, the junction contained 8 bases not matched to a gene. The CDR3 sequence is CASSDPRTGGNEQYF. The CDR3 DNA reads TGCGCCAGCAGTGACCCGCGAACAGGGGGCAACGAGCAGTACTTC.

The chain employs TRBV11-3 and TRBJ1-1; 9 bases align to TRBD1. The J segment lost 3 bases and the V segment lost 4 bases, leaving 3 bases of the junction unmatched. The length of the CDR3 is 14 residues. Looked up from germline, CDR1 is SGHNT and CDR2 is YENEEA. This CDR3 is CASSWGQGDTEAFF. The CDR3 DNA reads as TGTGCCAGCAGCTGGGGACAGGGAGACACTGAAGCTTTCTTT.

This clone was counted only a few times. The chain employs TRBV12-3 or TRBV12-4 and TRBJ1-1; D is unclear. The CDR3 sequence is 12 residues long. V was cut by 6 bases and J by 11 bases, with 16 bases left in between. The CDR3 coding sequence is TGTGCCAGCAGCCGAACCAGGATTGGGGCTTTCTTT. This translates into CASSRTRIGAFF.

J is TRBJ1-5 and V is TRBV19, with D tentatively TRBD1 (5 bases). The CDR3 consists of 15 residues. V was pared by 10 bases and J by 1 base, with 17 bases between. Germline V gene sequence: CDR1 LNHDA, CDR2 SQIVND (reference sequence). The CDR3, as DNA: TGTGCCACAAAAAAGGGGAGGTTGAGCAATCAGCCCCAGCATTTT. Its translation is CATKKGRLSNQPQHF.

This sequence joins TRBV21-1 and TRBJ2-2; the table names TRBD2, a call not compared with the DNA. TRBV21-1 is termed a pseudogene. The CDR3 runs to 15 residues. CDR3 region: CASSKPKANTGELFF. CDR3 nucleotide sequence: TGTGCCAGCAGCAAACCCAAAGCTAACACCGGGGAGCTGTTTTTT.

The chain links TRBV27 to TRBJ1-2; D perhaps matches TRBD1 (5 bases). The germline gives CDR1 MNHEY, CDR2 SMNVEV (reference sequence). The CDR3 is 13 amino acids. Trimming stripped 4 bases from V and 3 bases from J, with 9 bases between. CDR3 residues: CASSWGGDYGYTF. The DNA for the CDR3 is TGTGCCAGCAGTTGGGGCGGCGACTATGGCTACACCTTC.

This clone is a singleton in its sample. This chain joins TRBV11-2 and TRBJ1-6; a weak D match, TRBD1 (5 bases). Germline-derived CDR1 and CDR2 are SGHAT and FQNNGV. The V and J ends lost 2 bases and 10 bases respectively, with 12 bases between them. The CDR3 has 14 residues. CDR3 in amino acids: CASSLQGVGSPLHF. CDR3 nucleotides: TGTGCCAGCAGCTTACAAGGGGTCGGATCACCCCTCCACTTT.

V gene TRBV2 combines with J gene TRBJ1-2, with TRBD1 matching over 7 bases. This CDR3 has 15 amino acids. The germline CDR1 and CDR2 sequences are SNHLY and FYNNEI. V was clipped by 7 bases and J by 4 bases; unmatched bases: 12. The CDR3 spells CASIISTGVPYGYTF. Here the CDR3 DNA reads TGTGCCAGCATTATCTCTACAGGGGTACCCTATGGCTACACCTTC.

The V call is TRBV5-4, the J call TRBJ2-5; weak D call: TRBD1 (6 bases). CDR3 length: 15 residues. V lost 1 base and J 7 bases, leaving 17 bases between the germline ends. The V gene's germline CDR1 is SGHNT and CDR2 YYREEE (reference sequence). The CDR3 protein is CASSLTRQAKGTQYF. DNA of the CDR3: TGTGCCAGCAGCTTGACAAGACAGGCCAAAGGGACCCAGTACTTC.

As for this clone: This CDR3 fails to terminate in the conserved phenylalanine or tryptophan, so it likely reflects a read error. The limits of the CDR3 on the DNA are not certain, so only TCRdb's listed CDR3 is given. The V call is TRBV21-1, the J call TRBJ1-2; the DNA was not compared with TRBD1, the D call given in the table. TRBV21-1 is an annotated pseudogene. 8 amino acids form the CDR3, both terminal residues included. CDR3: CASSALRG.

The V and J genes are TRBV28 and TRBJ2-2; D perhaps matches TRBD1 (5 bases). The CDR3 length is 13 residues. Germline CDR1 is MDHEN and CDR2 is SYDVKM. The ends were cut back, 1 base at V and 6 bases at J, with 6 bases in the middle. The CDR3 DNA sequence: TGTGCCAGCAGTTTATTAGGGGCCGGGGAGCTGTTTTTT. Encoded protein: CASSLLGAGELFF.

The CDR3 DNA follows: TGTGCCAGCGGGCTGGACAGGGGGAATGGCTACACCTTC. As protein: CASGLDRGNGYTF. The rearrangement joins TRBV6-5 to TRBJ1-2; 10 bases match TRBD1. Looked up from germline, CDR1 is MNHEY and CDR2 is SVGAGI. CDR3 length equals 13 residues. Trimming took 8 bases from V and 6 from J; bases not matched to a gene: 6.

The V call is TRBV2, the J call TRBJ2-5; 13 bases align to TRBD2. V lost 4 bases to trimming and J lost 5 bases; unmatched junction nucleotides: 4. The CDR3 consists of 15 residues. CDR1 and CDR2 from the germline V gene are SNHLY and FYNNEI. CDR3 coding DNA: TGTGCCAGCAGTGGACTAGCGGGGGGTCGGGAGACCCAGTACTTC. Its translation: CASSGLAGGRETQYF.

This chain connects TRBV29-1 to TRBJ2-7; 9 bases agree with TRBD1. The germline V gene has CDR1 SQVTM and CDR2 ANQGSEA. This CDR3 has 14 residues. The junction had 9 bases not matched to a gene; V was cut back by 7 bases and J by 2 bases. DNA for the CDR3: TGCAGCGCGATAATGGGACAGGGACCCTACGAGCAGTACTTC. It encodes CSAIMGQGPYEQYF.

The V call is TRBV5-1, the J call TRBJ1-1, with 8 bases matching TRBD1. The CDR3 is 15 amino acids. V was clipped by 4 bases and J by 5 bases; unmatched bases: 10. Per the germline V gene, CDR1 is SGHRS and CDR2 is YFSETQ. The CDR3 bases are TGCGCCAGCAGCCCCCCGGACAGGGCGAGTACTGAAGCTTTCTTT. This encodes CASSPPDRASTEAFF. Drawing the rest from reference TRBV5-1 and TRBJ1-1, the complete variable domain is KAGVTQTPRYLIKTRGQQVTLSCSPISGHRSVSWYQQTPGQGLQFLFEYFSETQRNKGNFPGRFSGRQFSNSRSEMNVSTLELGDSALYLCASSPPDRASTEAFFGQGTRLTVV.

The sample holds a few counts of this clone. The V call is TRBV7-9, the J call TRBJ1-6; no clear D gene. Germline values: CDR1 SEHNR, CDR2 FQNEAQ (reference sequence). Trimming removed 0 bases at V and 9 bases at J, with 15 bases between. This CDR3 is built from 16 residues. The CDR3 DNA reads as TGTGCCAGCAGCTTAGCCCTTACGGGTGTGAGTTCACCCCTCCACTTT. Its translation is CASSLALTGVSSPLHF.

Written as DNA, the CDR3 is TGTGCCAGTGCAACGTCCGGGACTAGTGGCGCAGAGACCCAGTACTTC. This encodes CASATSGTSGAETQYF. The chain recombines TRBV19 with TRBJ2-5; 8 bases agree with TRBD2. The CDR3 contains 16 residues. V dropped 8 bases and J dropped 4; count of bases not matched to a gene: 15. CDR1 LNHDA and CDR2 SQIVND come from the germline V gene (reference sequence).

V and J are TRBV3-1 (or the pseudogene TRBV3-2) and TRBJ2-1, with 13 bases matching TRBD2. Trimming took 4 bases from V and 9 from J; bases not matched to a gene: 12. The CDR3 runs 17 residues. CDR1 LGHDT and CDR2 YNNKEL come from the germline V gene (reference sequence). CDR3 nucleotides: TGTGCCAGCAGCCCATCCCCGGGACTAGCGGGGCTGGTTGAGCAGTTCTTC. Translation: CASSPSPGLAGLVEQFF.

The CDR3 coding sequence is TGTGCCAGCAGCCCCCACCGGGACAGGGGGCTGCGAAGCAATCAGCCCCAGCATTTT. Protein product: CASSPHRDRGLRSNQPQHF. This chain connects TRBV9 to TRBJ1-5; TRBD1 aligns across 12 bases. The CDR3 totals 19 residues. V was pared by 4 bases and J by 1 base, with 12 bases of the junction left unmatched. CDR1 is SGDLS, CDR2 YYNGEE, per germline.

This rearrangement joins TRBV5-1 to TRBJ2-7; D may be TRBD2 (7 bases). The germline V gene has CDR1 SGHRS and CDR2 YFSETQ. This CDR3 is built from 15 residues. Between the trimmed V and J ends, which lost 4 bases and 4 bases, there was a span of 18 bases. Written as DNA, the CDR3 is TGCGCCAGCAGCCCCGTCGAGAGGGGGGGTTACGAGCAGTACTTC. Protein: CASSPVERGGYEQYF. The full variable domain, in which reference TRBV5-1 and TRBJ2-7 provide the parts outside the CDR3, is KAGVTQTPRYLIKTRGQQVTLSCSPISGHRSVSWYQQTPGQGLQFLFEYFSETQRNKGNFPGRFSGRQFSNSRSEMNVSTLELGDSALYLCASSPVERGGYEQYFGPGTRLTVT.